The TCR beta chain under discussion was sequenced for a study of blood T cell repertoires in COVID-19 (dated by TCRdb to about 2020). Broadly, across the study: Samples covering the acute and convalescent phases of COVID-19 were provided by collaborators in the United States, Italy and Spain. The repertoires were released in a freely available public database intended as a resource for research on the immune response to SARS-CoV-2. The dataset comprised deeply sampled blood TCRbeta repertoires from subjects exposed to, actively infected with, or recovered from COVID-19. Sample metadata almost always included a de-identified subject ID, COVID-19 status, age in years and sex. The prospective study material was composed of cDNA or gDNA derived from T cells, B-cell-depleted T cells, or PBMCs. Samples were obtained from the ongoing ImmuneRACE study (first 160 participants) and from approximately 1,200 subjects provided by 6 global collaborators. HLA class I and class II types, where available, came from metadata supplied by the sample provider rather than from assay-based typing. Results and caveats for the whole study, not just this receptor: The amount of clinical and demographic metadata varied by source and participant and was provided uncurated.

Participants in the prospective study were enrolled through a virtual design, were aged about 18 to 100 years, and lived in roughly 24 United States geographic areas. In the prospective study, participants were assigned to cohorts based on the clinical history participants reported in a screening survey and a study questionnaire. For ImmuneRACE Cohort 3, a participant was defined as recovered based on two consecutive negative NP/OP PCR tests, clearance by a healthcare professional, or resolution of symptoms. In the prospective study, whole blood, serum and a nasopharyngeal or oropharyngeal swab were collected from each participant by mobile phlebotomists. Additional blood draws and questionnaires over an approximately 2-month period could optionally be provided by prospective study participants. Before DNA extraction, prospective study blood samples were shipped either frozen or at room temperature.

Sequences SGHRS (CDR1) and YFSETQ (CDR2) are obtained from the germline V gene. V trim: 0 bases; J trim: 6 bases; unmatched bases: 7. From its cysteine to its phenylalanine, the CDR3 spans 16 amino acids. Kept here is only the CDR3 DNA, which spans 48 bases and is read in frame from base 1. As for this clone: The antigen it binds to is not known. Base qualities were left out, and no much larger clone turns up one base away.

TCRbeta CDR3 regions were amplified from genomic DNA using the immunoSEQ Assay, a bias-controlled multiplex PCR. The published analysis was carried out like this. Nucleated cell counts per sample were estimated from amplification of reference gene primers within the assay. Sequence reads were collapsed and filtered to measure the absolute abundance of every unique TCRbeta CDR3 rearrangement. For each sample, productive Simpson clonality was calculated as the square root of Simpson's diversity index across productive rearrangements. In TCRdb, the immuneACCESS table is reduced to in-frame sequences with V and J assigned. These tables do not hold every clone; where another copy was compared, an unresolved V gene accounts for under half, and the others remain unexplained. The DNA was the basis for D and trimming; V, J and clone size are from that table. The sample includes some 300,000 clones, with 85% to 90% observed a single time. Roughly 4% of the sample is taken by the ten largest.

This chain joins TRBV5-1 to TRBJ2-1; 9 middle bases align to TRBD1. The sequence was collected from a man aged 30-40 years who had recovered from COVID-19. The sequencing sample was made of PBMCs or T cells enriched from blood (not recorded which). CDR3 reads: CASSLAGTGIRNEQFF. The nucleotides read TGCGCCAGCAGCTTGGCTGGGACAGGGATTCGCAATGAGCAGTTCTTC.